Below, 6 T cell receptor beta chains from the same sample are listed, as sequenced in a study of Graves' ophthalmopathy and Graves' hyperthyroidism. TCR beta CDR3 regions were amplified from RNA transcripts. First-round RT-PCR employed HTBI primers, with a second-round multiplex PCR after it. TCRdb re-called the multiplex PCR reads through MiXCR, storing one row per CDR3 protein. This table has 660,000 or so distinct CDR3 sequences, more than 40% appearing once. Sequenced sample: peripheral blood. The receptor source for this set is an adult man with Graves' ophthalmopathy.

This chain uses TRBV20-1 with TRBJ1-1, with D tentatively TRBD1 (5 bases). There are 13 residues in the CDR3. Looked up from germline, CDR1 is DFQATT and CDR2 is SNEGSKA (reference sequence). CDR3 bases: TGCAGGACGGGCAGGGTGGAGAACACTGAAGCTTTCTTT. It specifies CRTGRVENTEAFF.

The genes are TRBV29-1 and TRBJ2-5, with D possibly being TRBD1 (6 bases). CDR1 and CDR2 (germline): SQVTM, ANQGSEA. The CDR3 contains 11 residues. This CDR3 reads CRPRQDETQYF. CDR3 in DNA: TGCAGGCCCCGACAGGACGAGACCCAGTACTTC.

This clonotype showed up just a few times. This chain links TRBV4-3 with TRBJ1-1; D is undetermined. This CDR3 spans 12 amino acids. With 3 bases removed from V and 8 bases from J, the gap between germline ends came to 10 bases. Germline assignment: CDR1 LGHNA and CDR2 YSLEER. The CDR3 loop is CASSQTPGEAFF. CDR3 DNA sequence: TGCGCCAGCAGCCAGACACCGGGAGAAGCTTTCTTT.

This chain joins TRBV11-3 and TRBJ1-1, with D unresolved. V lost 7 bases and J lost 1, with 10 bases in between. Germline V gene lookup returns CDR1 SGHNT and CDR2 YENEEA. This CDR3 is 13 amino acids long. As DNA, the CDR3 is TGTGCCAGCAACTCAAGACAGAACACTGAAGCTTTCTTT. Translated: CASNSRQNTEAFF.

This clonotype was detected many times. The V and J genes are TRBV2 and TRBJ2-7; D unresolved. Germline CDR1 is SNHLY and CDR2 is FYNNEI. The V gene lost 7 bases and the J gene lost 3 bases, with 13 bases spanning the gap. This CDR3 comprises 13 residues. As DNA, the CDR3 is TGTGCCAGCATCCTTGACTGGAACTACGAGCAGTACTTC. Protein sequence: CASILDWNYEQYF.

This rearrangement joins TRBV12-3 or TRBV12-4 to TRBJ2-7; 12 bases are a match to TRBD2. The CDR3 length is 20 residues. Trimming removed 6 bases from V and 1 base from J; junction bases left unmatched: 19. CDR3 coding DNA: TGTGCCAGCAGCCGAAGAAACCCTAGCGGGAGGGCCGATAGGTCCTACGAGCAGTACTTC. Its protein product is CASSRRNPSGRADRSYEQYF.